This T cell receptor (beta chain) was identified in a study of blood T cells in healthy people across ages. Study-wide results and limits: A strong correlation was found between TCR beta diversity and the percentage of naive T cells.

CDR1 and CDR2 (germline): SNHLY, FYNNEI. CDR3 size: 14 residues. With 10 bases clipped from V and 2 bases from J, the junction kept 7 bases outside the gene matches. In this sample, this clonotype turned up many times. No antigen is known for it. It was with a sample-barcoded 5' primer and a J-beta primer mix that a second PCR of about 6 to 12 cycles was run. TCRdb reprocessed the 5' RACE reads with MiXCR, giving one entry per CDR3 protein. The sample has around 820,000 distinct CDR3 sequences, around 25% seen once. These data were also filed under a second study, of T cells of mothers and their children. That paper notes: Donors comprised three healthy Caucasian mothers plus their six children. According to the study, all extracted RNA entered cDNA synthesis at about 1.6 ug per 15 ul. Each child gave 2.5 million to 3.5 million TCR beta CDR3 reads (each mother, over 8.5 million).

The clonotype was recovered from a boy between 5 and 17 years old in good health. The sample comprised blood. J is TRBJ2-3 and V is TRBV2; 9 bases fit TRBD2. The CDR3 DNA follows: TGTGCCATCATAGCGGGGGACGACACAGATACGCAGTATTTT. Translation gives CAIIAGDDTDTQYF.